The clone carrying this T cell receptor beta chain was picked up many times. Its antigen is still unknown. This entry is derived from a study of regulatory T cells in long-lasting Graves disease. Germline loops: CDR1 LNHNV, CDR2 YYDKDF (reference sequence). With 1 base clipped from V and 6 bases from J, the junction kept 5 bases outside the gene matches. This CDR3 comprises 15 residues. Study-level findings and limits: Comparison showed that persistent patients shared more public clonotypes (roughly 2,700) than new patients (about 970).

For TCR beta, libraries came from iRepertoire HTBI primers and Arm-PCR of CDR3 regions. Original processing notes: Spanning all samples, the identified segments comprised around 62 TRBV and around 15 TRBJ. TCRdb passed the multiplex PCR reads through MiXCR, listing each CDR3 protein once. The authors' filters were not applied to this entry. Counted here are hundreds of thousands of distinct CDR3 sequences, 16% occurring once; the ten biggest clones make up about 18%. The time point is: newly diagnosed GD, antithyroid drugs for less than 3 months. From RNA extracted from PBMCs, the TCR library was made. This sample was also put to use in a study of T cells in Graves' hyperthyroidism and ophthalmopathy.

The chain combines TRBV15 with TRBJ2-1; 8 positions agree with TRBD2. This TCR was recovered from a woman aged 30 to 39 with Graves disease. Sequencing was performed on peripheral blood mononuclear cells (PBMCs), taken at new diagnosis, from a patient treated with antithyroid drugs. CDR3 loop: CATSRVGTRPNEQFF. Here the CDR3 DNA reads TGTGCCACCAGCAGAGTTGGGACTAGGCCCAATGAGCAGTTCTTC.